The 12 T cell receptor beta chains below come from one sample, sequenced in a study of shared clonotypes between healthy human individuals. TCRdb's copy holds only in-frame clones and misses some; the assay was immunoSEQ multiplex PCR. The sample lists approximately 720,000 clones; about 90% were seen once. Terminally differentiated effector memory CD45RA+ cells were left out of the naive CD8 fraction, which was CD45RO-negative and positively selected for CCR7. Sequences were obtained from naive CD8+ T cells sorted from blood. The receptors shown here come from a man between 25 and 39 years old in good health.

Remarks on this clone: The sample holds other DNA sequences that translate to the same CDR3. The chain employs TRBV5-1 and TRBJ2-7; no clear D. This CDR3 contains 13 residues. V lost 2 bases to trimming and J lost 1 base, with 7 bases between them. CDR1 and CDR2 from the germline V gene are SGHRS and YFSETQ. The CDR3 is CASSFSPSYEQYF. The CDR3 coding sequence is TGCGCCAGCAGCTTCTCCCCATCCTACGAGCAGTACTTC.

This sequence joins TRBV19 and TRBJ2-1; 7 nucleotides align to TRBD1. The germline gives CDR1 LNHDA, CDR2 SQIVND (reference sequence). V was clipped by 10 bases and J by 13 bases; unmatched bases: 7. The CDR3 is made up of 10 amino acids. The CDR3 DNA reads as TGTGCCACGAGTGGGACAGTACAGTTCTTC. Translating it yields CATSGTVQFF.

V usage is TRBV4-1 and J usage is TRBJ2-1, with 8 bases aligning to TRBD2. V was clipped by 1 base and J by 4 bases; unmatched bases: 3. CDR1 and CDR2 from the germline V gene are MGHRA and YSYEKL. The CDR3 loop spans 15 amino acids. The CDR3 DNA reads TGCGCCAGCAGCCAAGGAGCGGGAGTTTACAATGAGCAGTTCTTC. It codes for CASSQGAGVYNEQFF.

The chain recombines TRBV29-1 with TRBJ2-5; no clear D. Germline-derived CDR1 and CDR2 are SQVTM and ANQGSEA. The CDR3 is 15 residues long. V lost 3 bases and J lost 8, with 22 bases in between. CDR3 sequence reads: CSVEAQSAVGLTQYF. CDR3 coding DNA: TGCAGCGTTGAGGCGCAATCGGCGGTCGGGCTTACCCAGTACTTC.

This sequence joins TRBV9 and TRBJ1-3; the D gene is possibly TRBD1 (5 bases). Trimming removed 7 bases from V and 4 bases from J, with 9 bases in between. Germline V lookup: CDR1 SGDLS, CDR2 YYNGEE. The CDR3 runs 12 residues. The CDR3 sequence is CASGTVGNTIYF. The DNA of the CDR3 is TGTGCCAGCGGGACGGTGGGAAACACCATATATTTT.

The chain recombines TRBV2 with TRBJ2-3; the match to TRBD2 covers 11 bases. J was trimmed by 5 bases and V by 8 bases; bases with no gene match: 12. CDR1 is SNHLY, CDR2 FYNNEI, per germline. There are 16 residues in the CDR3. This CDR3 reads CASSLRTSGSLDTQYF. CDR3 sequence (DNA): TGTGCCAGCTCTCTAAGAACTAGCGGGAGTTTAGATACGCAGTATTTT.

The V and J genes are TRBV5-1 and TRBJ2-7, with D hard to call. This CDR3 has 13 amino acids. Germline loops: CDR1 SGHRS, CDR2 YFSETQ. Between the trimmed V and J ends, which lost 0 bases and 2 bases, there was a span of 6 bases. In DNA, the CDR3 is TGCGCCAGCAGCTTGGCCCTGGCCTACGAGCAGTACTTC. Its protein is CASSLALAYEQYF.

The chain carries TRBV28 and TRBJ2-1; TRBD2 agrees at 10 bases. Trimming removed 9 bases from V and 9 bases from J; junction bases left unmatched: 11. The CDR3 is made up of 14 amino acids. The germline V gene has CDR1 MDHEN and CDR2 SYDVKM. CDR3 protein: CASRLGTSASEQFF. The CDR3 DNA sequence: TGTGCCAGTAGGCTAGGGACTAGCGCCAGTGAGCAGTTCTTC. The full variable domain, rest sourced from reference TRBV28 and TRBJ2-1, is DVKVTQSSRYLVKRTGEKVFLECVQDMDHENMFWYRQDPGLGLRLIYFSYDVKMKEKGDIPEGYSVSREKKERFSLILESASTNQTSMYLCASRLGTSASEQFFGPGTRLTVL.

The chain is built from TRBV5-1 and TRBJ2-7, with 12 bases fitting TRBD2. V lost 4 bases, J lost 0 bases, and 14 bases stayed unmatched. Per germline, CDR1 SGHRS and CDR2 YFSETQ. CDR3 length equals 19 residues. Here the CDR3 DNA reads TGCGCCAGCAGCCAACGACTAGCGGGAGCTCACATCGCCTCCTACGAGCAGTACTTC. This codes for CASSQRLAGAHIASYEQYF.

The rearrangement links TRBV21-1 to TRBJ2-7; the D segment call TRBD1 is taken from the table without a DNA check. TRBV21-1 is a documented pseudogene. This CDR3 is 13 amino acids long. The CDR3 here is CASSTHRAGLCFF. The CDR3 DNA reads TGTGCCAGCAGCACACATAGGGCAGGGCTTTGTTTTTTC.

V usage is TRBV11-2 and J usage is TRBJ2-7; the match to TRBD2 covers 7 bases. This CDR3 is 12 amino acids long. V trimming: 5 bases; J trimming: 6 bases; junction bases outside the gene matches: 4. Germline V gene lookup returns CDR1 SGHAT and CDR2 FQNNGV. In DNA form, the CDR3 reads TGTGCCAGCAGCCATGGGGGGGTCGAGCAGTACTTC. Translation: CASSHGGVEQYF.

The gene calls are TRBV7-9 and TRBJ2-2; tentative D call: TRBD1 (6 bases). Trimming took 5 bases from V and 8 from J, leaving 18 bases between them. Germline V lookup: CDR1 SEHNR, CDR2 FQNEAQ (reference sequence). This CDR3 spans 15 amino acids. The CDR3 loop reads CASSTDSFYVGELFF. The DNA of the CDR3 is TGTGCCAGCAGCACGGACAGTTTTTATGTTGGGGAGCTGTTTTTT.